A single TCR beta chain is shown here with its context. Antigen unknown. These data come from a study of beta chain features in type 1 diabetes. Investigators reverse transcribed all isolated RNA, so they sequenced expressed TCRB transcripts. Clones were sequenced by immunoSEQ multiplex PCR, and TCRdb holds only the in-frame ones, with some missing. Among 860,000 or so clones listed, 17% were seen once. Trimming took 10 bases from V and 1 from J, leaving 7 bases between them. This CDR3 is 11 amino acids long. CDR1 is MNHNS, CDR2 SASEGT, per germline. Study-wide results and caveats: Any role of HLA type in TCRB rearrangement remained unresolved here. Type 1 diabetes patients had fewer VDJ junction insertions and more deletions. Healthy donors had naive, central memory and Treg TCRB repertoires that appeared less similar than those seen among patients.

Every single donor gave one heparinised blood draw, and these averaged around 120 mL. This chain links TRBV6-1 with TRBJ1-1; no firm D call. Sequences were obtained from naive CD4+ T cells from blood. This TCR derives from a woman aged 18 to 35 in good health. The CDR3 sequence: CATTENTEAFF. The CDR3 DNA reads TGTGCCACTACAGAGAACACTGAAGCTTTCTTT.